The present entry profiles one TCR beta chain with its context. Antigen unknown. The data stem from a study of OX40 agonist ivuxolimab in advanced cancers. Clones were sequenced by immunoSEQ multiplex PCR, and TCRdb holds only the in-frame ones, with some missing. The sample has about 40,000 clones, about 87% seen once. Overall study findings and caveats: Among T cells, CD8+ cells averaged more expanded clones than CD4+ cells. Certain nonresponding patients likewise had low normalized T-cell clonal expansion.

This receptor was identified in an adult with an advanced solid tumor such as melanoma, head and neck, liver or kidney cancer. The sequenced sample was CD4+ or CD8+ T cells sorted from blood, obtained in a trial of the OX40 agonist ivuxolimab.

The chain's CDR3 is CASSLDTNTEAFF. Here the CDR3 DNA reads TGTGCCAGTAGTTTGGACACGAACACTGAAGCTTTCTTT. The gene calls are TRBV19 and TRBJ1-1; TRBD1 might be the D (5 bases). CDR1 is LNHDA and CDR2 is SQIVND in the germline V gene (reference sequence). The CDR3 is 13 residues long. Deletions cut 5 bases from V and 1 base from J, with 8 bases between. Looking up the rest from reference TRBV19 and TRBJ1-1 gives the full variable domain: DGGITQSPKYLFRKEGQNVTLSCEQNLNHDAMYWYRQDPGQGLRLIYYSQIVNDFQKGDIAEGYSVSREKKESFPLTVTSAQKNPTAFYLCASSLDTNTEAFFGQGTRLTVV.